Sequencing of this T cell receptor (beta chain) was carried out in a study of blood T cell repertoires in COVID-19. Each participant's cohort was designated according to participant-reported clinical history. CDR1 MGHRA and CDR2 YSYEKL come from the germline V gene. The J segment lost 7 bases and the V segment lost 1 base, leaving 8 bases of the junction unmatched. The CDR3 length is 15 residues. Produced via immunoSEQ multiplex PCR; TCRdb's table is partial and in-frame only. Among fewer than 350,000 clones listed, approximately 90% were seen once. The chain is built from TRBV4-1 and TRBJ2-7, with 9 bases identical to TRBD2. Sequenced: PBMCs or T cells enriched from blood (not recorded which). The source of this sequence is a woman in her 30s with acute COVID-19. The CDR3 is CASSQGPSGIDEQYF. CDR3 coding DNA: TGCGCCAGCAGCCAAGGGCCTAGCGGGATCGATGAGCAGTACTTC.